The clone carrying this T cell receptor beta chain was counted at least ten times. Its antigen is currently unknown. This sample stems from a study of CD8+CD57+ T cells in acquired aplastic anemia. Study information: Quantities of DNA derived from sorted CD4+ and CD8+ cells averaged approximately 3 ug.

Findings and limits, study-wide: CD8+ Simpson's diversity in patients was not significantly different from that in controls.

Genomic DNA constituted the template upon which TCR beta VDJ and CDR3 profiling was performed. TCRdb re-called the reads through MiXCR, storing one row per CDR3 protein. The table has a few hundred thousand distinct CDR3 sequences, 65% to 80% seen once. The V gene's germline CDR1 is LNHDA and CDR2 SQIVND (reference sequence). This CDR3 region has 14 residues. The V gene lost 3 bases and the J gene lost 5 bases, with 10 bases spanning the gap. Input material: sorted CD4+, CD8+, or CD8+CD57+ T cells (not recorded which) from PBMCs. The V and J genes are TRBV19 and TRBJ1-4; D is perhaps TRBD1 (6 bases). The clonotype comes from a human donor in good health, serving as a control. In nucleotides, the CDR3 is TGTGCCAGTAGTATCGGGCAGGGGAATGAAAAACTGTTTTTT. It specifies CASSIGQGNEKLFF.